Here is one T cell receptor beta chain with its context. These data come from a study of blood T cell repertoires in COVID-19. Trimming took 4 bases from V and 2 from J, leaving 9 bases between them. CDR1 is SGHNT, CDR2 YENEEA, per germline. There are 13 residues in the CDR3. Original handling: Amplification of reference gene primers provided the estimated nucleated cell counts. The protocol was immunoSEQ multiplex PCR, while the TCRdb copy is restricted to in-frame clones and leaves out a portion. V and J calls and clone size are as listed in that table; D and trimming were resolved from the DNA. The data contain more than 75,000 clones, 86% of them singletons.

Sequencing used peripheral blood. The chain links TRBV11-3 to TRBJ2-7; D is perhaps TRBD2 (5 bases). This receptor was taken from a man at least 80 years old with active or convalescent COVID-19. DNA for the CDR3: TGTGCCAGCAGCTCGGGGATGACCTACGAGCAGTACTTC. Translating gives CASSSGMTYEQYF.